The sequence of this T cell receptor beta chain was determined in a study of cytomegalovirus exposure and HLA in healthy donors. Whole-study results and caveats: Cytomegalovirus-associated status was assigned to some 180 TCR beta chains. Reports state that TCR beta sequences accurately predicted most subjects' HLA-A and HLA-B alleles. A later analysis linked a missense DCLRE1C variant to TCR beta V- and J-gene trimming.

Of note for this clone: Its target is unknown.

The primer mix had 60 Vbeta and 13 Jbeta primers. Data came from immunoSEQ multiplex PCR; TCRdb stores just in-frame clones and leaves some out. The sample records around 41,000 clones, 51% being singletons. V trimming: 5 bases; J trimming: 7 bases; junction bases outside the gene matches: 10. The CDR3 is 15 amino acids. Germline V gene sequence: CDR1 SGHAT, CDR2 FQNNGV. This TCR derives from a man aged 55-75 years in good health and CMV-seronegative. The genes are TRBV11-2 and TRBJ2-1; 8 bases align to TRBD2. The sample was PBMCs. CDR3 in DNA: TGTGCCAGCAGCCCCCAGCGGGGGATCGCGAATGAGCAGTTCTTC. Protein: CASSPQRGIANEQFF.